This T cell receptor beta chain was found in a study of read filtering for tumor transcriptome and immune sequencing. For the study at large: Mean patient age was around 66 years, range roughly 45 to 85; roughly 18 male, roughly 14 female. Fewer than 10 patients were R-ISS I, around 15 were R-ISS II, six or seven were R-ISS III. Study-wide results and limits: The CD138-negative fraction was mixed bone marrow immune cells, not pure T cells.

This clonotype was seen at least ten times. Its cognate antigen is unknown. Germline CDR1 reads SGHAT; CDR2 reads FQNNGV. V dropped 4 bases and J dropped 0; count of bases not matched to a gene: 7. The CDR3 loop spans 17 amino acids. The library was built from roughly 400 ng RNA with molecular barcoded adaptors for alpha/delta and beta/gamma chains. TCRdb passed the reads through MiXCR, listing each CDR3 protein once. Altogether roughly 130,000 distinct CDR3 sequences are present, approximately 12% being singletons, with the ten largest covering 11%. Sequenced material: a population of CD138-negative cells sorted from bone marrow. This sequence joins TRBV11-2 and TRBJ2-7; 12 bases are shared with TRBD2. This clonotype was sampled from a donor at least 40 years old with multiple myeloma. The CDR3 sequence: CASSWTSGALSSYEQYF. The CDR3 DNA follows: TGTGCCAGCAGCTGGACTAGCGGGGCACTAAGCTCCTACGAGCAGTACTTC. Complete variable domain (other parts from reference TRBV11-2 and TRBJ2-7): EAGVAQSPRYKIIEKRQSVAFWCNPISGHATLYWYQQILGQGPKLLIQFQNNGVVDDSQLPKDRFSAERLKGVDSTLKIQPAKLEDSAVYLCASSWTSGALSSYEQYFGPGTRLTVT.